A single sample gave rise to the 8 T cell receptor beta chains below, sequenced in a study of tumour-infiltrating T cells in Burkitt lymphoma. TCRdb keeps only in-frame clones here, not all; method: immunoSEQ multiplex PCR. The sample contains about 14,000 clones, about 31% of which appear only once. The sequenced sample was tumor tissue. The receptors shown here come from a human donor with diffuse large B-cell lymphoma.

V usage is TRBV2 and J usage is TRBJ1-3; D call uncertain. Germline V gene sequence: CDR1 SNHLY, CDR2 FYNNEI. Trimming took off 3 bases at V and 4 bases at J, with 1 base between the two ends. The CDR3 runs to 11 residues. CDR3 in amino acids: CASSEGNTIYF. As DNA, the CDR3 is TGTGCCAGCAGTGAGGGAAACACCATATATTTT.

The chain recombines TRBV29-1 with TRBJ1-1; the match to TRBD1 covers 8 bases. This CDR3 region has 13 residues. V trimming: 6 bases; J trimming: 7 bases; junction bases outside the gene matches: 10. Germline CDR1 is SQVTM and CDR2 is ANQGSEA. DNA of the CDR3: TGCAGCGTAGAACAGGGGGATGGGCTTGAAGCTTTCTTT. Its translation: CSVEQGDGLEAFF.

The chain uses TRBV5-4 and TRBJ2-7; D is perhaps TRBD1 (6 bases). The CDR3 length is 14 residues. CDR1 and CDR2 (germline): SGHNT, YYREEE (reference sequence). The germline V and J ends were trimmed by 4 bases and 3 bases, with 14 bases remaining between them. The DNA for the CDR3 is TGTGCCAGCAGCGATGACAGGAGGCACTACGAGCAGTACTTC. Translated, it gives CASSDDRRHYEQYF.

This clone was detected only a few times. This rearrangement joins TRBV10-1 to TRBJ1-4; D unclear. From germline, CDR1 is WNHNN and CDR2 SYGVQD (reference sequence). The CDR3 runs to 15 residues. V gave up 7 bases and J gave up 7 bases, with 19 bases separating them. The CDR3 here is CASTPPGDLSEKLFF. The CDR3, as DNA: TGCGCCAGCACCCCCCCCGGGGATTTGAGTGAAAAACTGTTTTTT.

The V gene is TRBV14, the J gene TRBJ1-2; a weak D match, TRBD1 (6 bases). Germline V lookup: CDR1 SGHDN, CDR2 FVKESK. Trimming took off 1 base at V and 5 bases at J, with 11 bases between the two ends. The CDR3 sequence is 14 residues long. The CDR3 sequence is CASSQAGTRYGYTF. CDR3 bases: TGTGCCAGCAGCCAAGCCGGGACAAGATATGGCTACACCTTC. Complete variable domain (other parts from reference TRBV14 and TRBJ1-2): EAGVTQFPSHSVIEKGQTVTLRCDPISGHDNLYWYRRVMGKEIKFLLHFVKESKQDESGMPNNRFLAERTGGTYSTLKVQPAELEDSGVYFCASSQAGTRYGYTFGSGTRLTVV.

The sample holds a few counts of this clone. The chain combines TRBV29-1 with TRBJ2-1; no clear D. Per the germline V gene, CDR1 is SQVTM and CDR2 is ANQGSEA. CDR3 size: 12 residues. V lost 6 bases to trimming and J lost 8 bases, with 14 bases between them. The CDR3 DNA follows: TGCAGCGTCTGGGAAAGGGTATATGAGCAGTTCTTC. This translates into CSVWERVYEQFF.

DNA for the CDR3: TGTGCCAGCAGCCCGGGACGGGACACAGATACGCAGTATTTT. It is translated as CASSPGRDTDTQYF. The J gene is TRBJ2-3, the V gene TRBV7-9; tentatively, D is TRBD1 or TRBD2 (5 bases each). The ends were cut back, 5 bases at V and 2 bases at J, with 11 bases in the middle. The CDR3 spans 14 residues. From germline, CDR1 is SEHNR and CDR2 FQNEAQ (reference sequence).

In nucleotides, the CDR3 is TGTGCCAGCAGCGTATGCCGGGAGGGAAAGACCCAGTACTTC. Translation: CASSVCREGKTQYF. V gene TRBV9 combines with J gene TRBJ2-5; 8 nucleotides line up with TRBD2. The CDR3 is made up of 14 amino acids. Germline CDR1 SGDLS, CDR2 YYNGEE. J gave up 6 bases and V 1 base, and 5 bases lay outside the gene matches.